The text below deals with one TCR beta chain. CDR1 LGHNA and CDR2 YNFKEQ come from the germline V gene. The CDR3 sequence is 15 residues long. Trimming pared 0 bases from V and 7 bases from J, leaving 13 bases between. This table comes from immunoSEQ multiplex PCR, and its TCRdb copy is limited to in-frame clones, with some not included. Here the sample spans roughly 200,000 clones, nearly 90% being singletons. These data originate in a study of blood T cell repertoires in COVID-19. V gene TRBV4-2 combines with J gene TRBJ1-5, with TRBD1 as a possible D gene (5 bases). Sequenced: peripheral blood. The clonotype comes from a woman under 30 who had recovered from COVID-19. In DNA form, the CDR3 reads TGTGCCAGCAGCCAAGAGGGGCAGGGTCGGCAGCCCCAGCATTTT. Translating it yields CASSQEGQGRQPQHF.